This T cell receptor (beta chain) derives from a study of T cells after somatic rescue of genetic block. This table comes from immunoSEQ multiplex PCR, and its TCRdb copy is limited to in-frame clones, with some not included. The sample lists approximately 70,000 clones, approximately 90% seen once, with about 3% in the top ten. This receptor was identified in a young man. The sample taken for sequencing was peripheral blood mononuclear cells (PBMCs).

The CDR3 region has the DNA TGTGCCAGCAGCCAAGACTTCCGGACAGGGTACCACGAGCAGTACTTC. Residues: CASSQDFRTGYHEQYF. V and J are TRBV2 and TRBJ2-7; 8 bases agree with TRBD1. The CDR3 is made up of 16 amino acids. Germline values: CDR1 SNHLY, CDR2 FYNNEI. After removal of 6 bases from V and 5 bases from J, the junction contained 15 bases not matched to a gene.